One sample yielded the 10 T cell receptor beta chains listed below, sequenced in a study of T cell responses to AZD1222 COVID-19 vaccine (dated by TCRdb to 2020 to 2022). The time point label here, explained by the study, means: about 28 days (+/-7) after the second vaccine dose. Libraries came from the immunoSEQ multiplex PCR assay. TCRdb took over this immuneACCESS table, retaining in-frame rearrangements with V and J assigned. Such tables are incomplete; in checked studies, under half of the missing clones stem from an unresolved V gene, and the remainder is unexplained. This sample comprises 150,000 to 200,000 clones, approximately 94% of them detected only once. About 1% of the sample is held by the ten biggest clonotypes. Sample: peripheral blood, taken 28 days after the second AZD1222 dose. The receptors shown here come from an adult who received the AZD1222 COVID-19 vaccine.

For the CDR3, the DNA is TGTGCCAGCAGCTTAGCGGCCCTTGGGGCCCAGATCCGCTACACCTTC. Its protein is CASSLAALGAQIRYTF. The rearrangement links TRBV7-2 to TRBJ1-2, with D perhaps TRBD1 (5 bases). CDR1 and CDR2 (germline): SGHTA, FQGNSA. This CDR3 has 16 amino acids. Trimming took 0 bases from V and 9 from J, leaving 20 bases between them.

The chain couples TRBV19 to TRBJ2-2; D gene uncertain. CDR1 and CDR2 (germline): LNHDA, SQIVND (reference sequence). V lost 5 bases and J lost 3, with 13 bases in between. The CDR3 is 15 amino acids. In DNA, the CDR3 is TGTGCCAGTAGTTCCGGCTTAAGAGACACCGGGGAGCTGTTTTTT. Amino acids: CASSSGLRDTGELFF.

This chain joins TRBV5-1 and TRBJ1-1; TRBD1 matches 7 bases. CDR1 SGHRS and CDR2 YFSETQ come from the germline V gene. Germline trimming cut 4 bases from V and 0 bases from J; bases unmatched to any gene: 12. The CDR3 extends over 17 amino acids. The CDR3 nucleotides read TGCGCCAGCAGCGGGACGACAGGGTTTGGGGTGAACACTGAAGCTTTCTTT. Translating it yields CASSGTTGFGVNTEAFF.

This clone was detected a few times. The rearrangement uses TRBV7-9 and TRBJ2-2; 9 nucleotides agree with TRBD1. Germline lookup yields CDR1 SEHNR and CDR2 FQNEAQ (reference sequence). With 0 bases clipped from V and 4 bases from J, the junction kept 6 bases outside the gene matches. This CDR3 contains 17 residues. The CDR3 region has the DNA TGTGCCAGCAGCTTAGCTACAGGGGGCTTGAGCACCGGGGAGCTGTTTTTT. It is translated as CASSLATGGLSTGELFF.

V and J are TRBV5-1 and TRBJ2-6; a possible D gene is TRBD1 (6 bases). Germline lookup yields CDR1 SGHRS and CDR2 YFSETQ. The CDR3 totals 18 residues. Trimming pared 0 bases from V and 1 base from J, leaving 14 bases between. CDR3 nucleotides: TGCGCCAGCAGCTTGGGACAGGCTAGACCTTCTGGGGCCAACGTCCTGACTTTC. Amino acid sequence: CASSLGQARPSGANVLTF.

The V gene is TRBV9, the J gene TRBJ1-6; TRBD1 might be the D (5 bases). CDR3 length equals 15 residues. V lost 4 bases to trimming and J lost 7 bases, with 15 bases between them. The germline V gene encodes CDR1 SGDLS and CDR2 YYNGEE. CDR3 sequence reads: CASSPQGFINSPLHF. The CDR3 DNA follows: TGTGCCAGCAGCCCCCAGGGTTTCATCAATTCACCCCTCCACTTT.

This sequence joins TRBV19 and TRBJ1-2, with 8 bases that match TRBD1. With V trimmed by 7 bases and J by 5 bases, 12 bases remained unmatched. CDR1 is LNHDA and CDR2 is SQIVND in the germline V gene (reference sequence). The CDR3 is 15 residues long. Written as DNA, the CDR3 is TGTGCCAGTACCACGGAGCGGACAGGGATTTATGGCTACACCTTC. Translation gives CASTTERTGIYGYTF.

This chain connects TRBV19 to TRBJ1-2; 11 bases agree with TRBD1. The CDR3 has 15 amino acids. The J segment lost 4 bases and the V segment lost 4 bases, leaving 5 bases of the junction unmatched. Per the germline V gene, CDR1 is LNHDA and CDR2 is SQIVND (reference sequence). CDR3 protein: CASSKGTGGVYGYTF. Written as DNA, the CDR3 is TGTGCCAGTAGTAAAGGGACAGGGGGAGTCTATGGCTACACCTTC.

This clone was picked up one time. The V gene is TRBV6-4, the J gene TRBJ2-4; 9 nucleotides line up with TRBD1. With V trimmed by 5 bases and J by 8 bases, 4 bases remained unmatched. This CDR3 spans 13 amino acids. CDR1 and CDR2 from the germline V gene are MRHNA and SNTAGT. CDR3 amino acids: CASSRDRADIQYF. DNA of the CDR3: TGTGCCAGCAGTCGGGACAGGGCGGACATTCAGTACTTC.

The chain uses TRBV5-4 and TRBJ2-5, with 10 bases that match TRBD2. V trimming: 5 bases; J trimming: 5 bases; junction bases outside the gene matches: 3. Germline V CDR1 and CDR2: SGHNT, YYREEE (reference sequence). The CDR3 runs to 13 residues. In DNA form, the CDR3 reads TGTGCCAGCAGTGCACTAGCGGGGGAGACCCAGTACTTC. Its protein product is CASSALAGETQYF.